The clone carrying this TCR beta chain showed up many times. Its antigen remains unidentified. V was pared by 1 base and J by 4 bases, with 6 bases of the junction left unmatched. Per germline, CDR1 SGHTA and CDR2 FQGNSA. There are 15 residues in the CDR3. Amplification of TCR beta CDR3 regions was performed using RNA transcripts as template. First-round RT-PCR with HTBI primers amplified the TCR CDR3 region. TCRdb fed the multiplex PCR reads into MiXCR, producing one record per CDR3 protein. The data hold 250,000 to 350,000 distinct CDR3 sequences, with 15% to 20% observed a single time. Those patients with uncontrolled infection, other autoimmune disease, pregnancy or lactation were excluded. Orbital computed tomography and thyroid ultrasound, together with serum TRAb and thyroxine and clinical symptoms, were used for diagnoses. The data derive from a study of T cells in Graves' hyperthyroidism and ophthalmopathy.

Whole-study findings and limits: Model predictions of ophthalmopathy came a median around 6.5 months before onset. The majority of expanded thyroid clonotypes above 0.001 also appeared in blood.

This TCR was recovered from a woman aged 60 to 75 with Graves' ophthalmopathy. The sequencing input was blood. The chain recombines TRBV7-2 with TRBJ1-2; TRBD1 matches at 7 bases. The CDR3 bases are TGTGCCAGCAGCTTAGGGGCAGGGGGTAGCTATGGCTACACCTTC. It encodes CASSLGAGGSYGYTF.